Following are 5 T cell receptor beta chains from one sample sequenced in a study of spatial heterogeneity in lung cancer. Time point specified: sample taken at primary tumor resection. Whole RNA obtained from tumor, nontumor lung or frozen PBMC underwent sequencing without sorting. MiXCR, applied by TCRdb to the 5' RACE reads, yields one record per CDR3 protein. The repertoire holds several thousand distinct CDR3 sequences, with 3.5% to 4.5% as singletons. Here the sequenced sample was normal lung tissue next to the tumor, taken at surgery. The receptors were sampled from a female donor with early-stage non-small cell lung cancer.

This clonotype was counted ten times or more. V and J are TRBV30 and TRBJ1-2, with D unresolved. The V gene lost 8 bases and the J gene lost 7 bases, with 14 bases spanning the gap. Germline V CDR1 and CDR2: GTSNPN, SVGIG (reference sequence). The CDR3 has 11 residues. CDR3 loop: CAGVVFGGYTF. DNA of the CDR3: TGTGCCGGGGTGGTGTTCGGTGGCTACACCTTC.

This clonotype has at least ten counts. The chain carries TRBV6-2 or TRBV6-3 and TRBJ2-7; the match to TRBD1 covers 11 bases. Germline trimming cut 6 bases from V and 0 bases from J; bases unmatched to any gene: 4. The CDR3 is 15 amino acids. Germline loops: CDR1 MNHEY, CDR2 SVGEGT. The chain's CDR3 is CASRRDRGSSYEQYF. In nucleotides, the CDR3 is TGTGCCAGCAGGAGGGACAGGGGGAGCTCCTACGAGCAGTACTTC.

This clonotype is termed medium-sized. The J gene is TRBJ1-1, the V gene TRBV9, with D perhaps TRBD1 (6 bases). V was trimmed by 5 bases and J by 5 bases, leaving 16 bases between them. Germline V CDR1 and CDR2: SGDLS, YYNGEE. This CDR3 comprises 14 residues. The DNA of the CDR3 is TGTGCCAGCAGTGGAGCAGGGGCACGGACTGAAGCTTTCTTT. It codes for CASSGAGARTEAFF.

In its sample, this clonotype is medium-sized. This chain joins TRBV10-3 and TRBJ2-1; the match to TRBD2 covers 10 bases. Trimming removed 9 bases from V and 3 bases from J; junction bases left unmatched: 11. Per the germline V gene, CDR1 is ENHRY and CDR2 is SYGVKD. The CDR3 loop spans 16 amino acids. This CDR3 reads CAMAPSSGGDYNEQFF. As DNA, the CDR3 is TGTGCCATGGCCCCTTCTAGCGGGGGTGACTACAATGAGCAGTTCTTC.

This clonotype was recorded at least ten times. The rearrangement uses TRBV5-1 and TRBJ1-1; D gene unclear. Trimming left V 4 bases short and J 5 bases short, with 15 bases between. Germline CDR1 reads SGHRS; CDR2 reads YFSETQ. This CDR3 has 14 residues. The chain's CDR3 is CASSEDFRNTEAFF. The CDR3 region has the DNA TGCGCCAGCAGCGAAGACTTCAGGAATACTGAAGCTTTCTTT.